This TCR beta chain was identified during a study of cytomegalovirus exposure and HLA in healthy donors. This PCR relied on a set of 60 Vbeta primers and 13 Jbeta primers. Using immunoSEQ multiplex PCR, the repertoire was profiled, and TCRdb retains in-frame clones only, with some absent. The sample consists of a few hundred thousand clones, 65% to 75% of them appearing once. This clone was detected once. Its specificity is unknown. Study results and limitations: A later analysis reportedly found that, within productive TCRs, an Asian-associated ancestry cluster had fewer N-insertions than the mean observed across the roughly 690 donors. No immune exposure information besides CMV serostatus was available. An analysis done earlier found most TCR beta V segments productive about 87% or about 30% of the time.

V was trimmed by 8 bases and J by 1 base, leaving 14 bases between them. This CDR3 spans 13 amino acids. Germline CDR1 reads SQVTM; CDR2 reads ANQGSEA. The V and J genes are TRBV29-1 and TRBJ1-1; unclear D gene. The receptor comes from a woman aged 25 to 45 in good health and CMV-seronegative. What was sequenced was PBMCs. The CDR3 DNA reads TGCAGCATTTGGCGGGTCCCGAACACTGAAGCTTTCTTT. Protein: CSIWRVPNTEAFF.